Listed here is a single TCR beta chain. The data were obtained in a study of shared clonotypes between healthy human individuals. The protocol was immunoSEQ multiplex PCR, while the TCRdb copy is restricted to in-frame clones and leaves out a portion. This sample has roughly 2,000,000 clones; over 85% occur once, and the top ten carry more than 0.9%. CD45RO-negative CD8 cells positively selected for CCR7 made up the naive population, which excluded terminally differentiated effector memory CD45RA+ cells. The ends were cut back, 1 base at V and 5 bases at J, with 20 bases in the middle. The V gene's germline CDR1 is SGHAT and CDR2 FQNNGV. This CDR3 has 17 amino acids.

The specimen sequenced was naive CD8+ T cells sorted from blood. This clonotype originated in a young man in good health. V and J are TRBV11-2 and TRBJ2-5; D remains unclear. The CDR3 region is CASSLVVGERNTETQYF. For the CDR3, the DNA is TGTGCCAGCAGCTTAGTAGTAGGAGAACGGAATACGGAGACCCAGTACTTC.